Shown below are 13 T cell receptor beta chains from a single sample sequenced in a study of shared clonotypes between healthy human individuals. Here immunoSEQ multiplex PCR was the method, and the copy in TCRdb shows in-frame clones only, minus some. The sample consists of hundreds of thousands of clones, roughly 96% of them appearing once. As defined, naive CD8 cells were CD45RO-negative and positively selected for CCR7, with terminally differentiated effector memory CD45RA+ cells excluded. The sequenced sample consisted of naive CD8+ T cells sorted from blood. Every receptor here comes from a woman in her 30s in good health.

V usage is TRBV2 and J usage is TRBJ2-2; 7 nucleotides align to TRBD2. CDR1 and CDR2 from the germline V gene are SNHLY and FYNNEI. The CDR3 extends over 13 amino acids. CDR3 coding DNA: TGTCCGGTGCTAGCGGAATTCACCGGGGAGCTGTTTTTT. Encoded protein: CPVLAEFTGELFF.

This sequence joins TRBV27 and TRBJ2-3; D gene ambiguous. The V gene's germline CDR1 is MNHEY and CDR2 SMNVEV (reference sequence). The CDR3 has 17 residues. The germline V and J ends were trimmed by 5 bases and 0 bases, with 18 bases remaining between them. CDR3 DNA: TGTGCCAGCAGTCTTCTTGGCGGAGCTACTAGCACAGATACGCAGTATTTT. Its protein is CASSLLGGATSTDTQYF.

The J gene is TRBJ2-5, the V gene TRBV6-5; 7 bases match TRBD1. This CDR3 has 14 residues. The trim removed 3 bases at V and 5 bases at J, leaving 6 bases unmatched. Germline lookup yields CDR1 MNHEY and CDR2 SVGAGI. Here the CDR3 DNA reads TGTGCCAGCAGTTATACAGGGGAGAGTGAGACCCAGTACTTC. It specifies CASSYTGESETQYF.

Concerning this clone itself: The sample has other DNA sequences that encode this CDR3 too. The chain has TRBV29-1 and TRBJ1-1; D unclear. V lost 4 bases and J lost 0, with 3 bases in between. Looked up from germline, CDR1 is SQVTM and CDR2 is ANQGSEA. This CDR3 is built from 11 residues. Written as DNA, the CDR3 is TGCAGCGTTGTCTTGAACACTGAAGCTTTCTTT. It specifies CSVVLNTEAFF.

This chain links TRBV28 with TRBJ2-5, with D hard to call. The V gene's germline CDR1 is MDHEN and CDR2 SYDVKM. V was shortened by 3 bases and J by 4 bases, with 15 bases between the two germline ends. The CDR3 loop spans 15 amino acids. The CDR3 DNA is TGTGCCAGCAGTTTCCTAGTAGGCGCCTTAGAGACCCAGTACTTC. It yields the protein CASSFLVGALETQYF. The full variable domain, completed using reference TRBV28 and TRBJ2-5, is DVKVTQSSRYLVKRTGEKVFLECVQDMDHENMFWYRQDPGLGLRLIYFSYDVKMKEKGDIPEGYSVSREKKERFSLILESASTNQTSMYLCASSFLVGALETQYFGPGTRLLVL.

The genes are TRBV7-9 and TRBJ2-2; 12 bases are a match to TRBD1. Germline CDR1 and CDR2: SEHNR and FQNEAQ (reference sequence). Trimming cost V 0 bases and J 5 bases; bases outside gene matches: 7. CDR3 length: 18 residues. The CDR3 sequence: CASSLARGQGAKTGELFF. The CDR3, as DNA: TGTGCCAGCAGCTTAGCGCGGGGACAGGGGGCAAAGACCGGGGAGCTGTTTTTT.

The V call is TRBV28, the J call TRBJ2-7; D might be TRBD2 (6 bases). The CDR3 runs 15 residues. CDR1 MDHEN and CDR2 SYDVKM come from the germline V gene. Trimming pared 3 bases from V and 6 bases from J, leaving 18 bases between. The DNA of the CDR3 is TGTGCCAGCAGTTTCCCGCTAGCGCCCGAGTTCGAGCAGTACTTC. Translating it yields CASSFPLAPEFEQYF.

This rearrangement joins TRBV19 to TRBJ2-3; 10 bases match TRBD2. Germline trimming cut 9 bases from V and 6 bases from J; bases unmatched to any gene: 24. This CDR3 has 19 amino acids. Germline values: CDR1 LNHDA, CDR2 SQIVND (reference sequence). The DNA for the CDR3 is TGTGCCAGCCCCCCAGCTCTAGCGGGAGCGCCTTTAGGTTCGGATACGCAGTATTTT. Translated: CASPPALAGAPLGSDTQYF.

The gene calls are TRBV11-2 and TRBJ1-4, with D possibly TRBD1 on 5 matching bases. The CDR3 covers 15 residues. CDR1 and CDR2 (germline): SGHAT, FQNNGV. Trimming removed 2 bases at V and 8 bases at J, with 15 bases between. This CDR3 is CASSLSQGPGEKLFF. The CDR3 nucleotides are TGTGCCAGCAGCTTAAGTCAGGGACCCGGGGAAAAACTGTTTTTT.

V is TRBV11-1 and J is TRBJ2-7; D unclear. The CDR3 has 15 residues. Trimming pared 5 bases from V and 0 bases from J, leaving 14 bases between. Germline CDR1 and CDR2: SGHAT and FQDESV (reference sequence). The CDR3 sequence: CASSRGHQSSYEQYF. DNA of the CDR3: TGTGCCAGCAGCCGTGGCCATCAAAGCTCCTACGAGCAGTACTTC.

The V call is TRBV27, the J call TRBJ1-5, with 7 bases aligning to TRBD1. This CDR3 region has 14 residues. V shed 5 bases and J 0 bases; nucleotides not matched to a gene: 1. Germline CDR1 and CDR2: MNHEY and SMNVEV (reference sequence). The CDR3 DNA sequence: TGTGCCAGCAGTGGGACAGATAGCAATCAGCCCCAGCATTTT. Its protein product is CASSGTDSNQPQHF.

The J gene is TRBJ1-6, the V gene TRBV28, with a possible D match to TRBD1 (5 bases). Germline loops: CDR1 MDHEN, CDR2 SYDVKM. CDR3 size: 14 residues. V lost 6 bases to trimming and J lost 9 bases, with 15 bases between them. CDR3 residues: CASSPRGLGSPLHF. The DNA for the CDR3 is TGTGCCAGCAGCCCTCGGGGCCTAGGTTCACCCCTCCACTTT.

The chain couples TRBV7-9 to TRBJ2-3, with D unclear. V was pared by 4 bases and J by 0 bases, with 14 bases between. The CDR3 spans 16 residues. Germline CDR1 and CDR2: SEHNR and FQNEAQ (reference sequence). The CDR3 DNA reads as TGTGCCAGCAGCTCCACCCGCCTGACTAGCACAGATACGCAGTATTTT. Translation: CASSSTRLTSTDTQYF.